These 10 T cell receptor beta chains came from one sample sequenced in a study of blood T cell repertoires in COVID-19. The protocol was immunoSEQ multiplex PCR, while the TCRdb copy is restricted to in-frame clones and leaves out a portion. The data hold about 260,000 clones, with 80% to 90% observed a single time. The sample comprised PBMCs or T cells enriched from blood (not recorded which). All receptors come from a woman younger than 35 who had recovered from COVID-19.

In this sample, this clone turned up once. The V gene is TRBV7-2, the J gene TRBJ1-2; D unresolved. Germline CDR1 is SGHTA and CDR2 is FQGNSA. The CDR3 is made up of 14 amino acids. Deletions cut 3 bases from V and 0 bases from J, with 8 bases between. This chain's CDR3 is CASSFFGSNYGYTF. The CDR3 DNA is TGTGCCAGCAGCTTTTTCGGGTCTAACTATGGCTACACCTTC.

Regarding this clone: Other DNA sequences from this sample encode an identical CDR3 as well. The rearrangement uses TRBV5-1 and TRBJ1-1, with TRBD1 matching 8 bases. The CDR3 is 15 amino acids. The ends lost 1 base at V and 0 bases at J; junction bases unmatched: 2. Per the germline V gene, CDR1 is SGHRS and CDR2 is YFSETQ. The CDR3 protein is CASSLTGGVNTEAFF. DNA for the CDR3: TGCGCCAGCAGCTTGACAGGGGGAGTGAACACTGAAGCTTTCTTT.

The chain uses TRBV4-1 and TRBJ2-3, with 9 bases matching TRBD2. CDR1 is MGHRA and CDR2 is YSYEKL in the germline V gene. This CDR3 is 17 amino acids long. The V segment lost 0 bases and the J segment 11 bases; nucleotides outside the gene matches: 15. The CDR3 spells CASSQDGGGALSRGQYF. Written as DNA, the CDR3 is TGCGCCAGCAGCCAAGATGGCGGGGGGGCCTTGTCTCGCGGGCAGTATTTT.

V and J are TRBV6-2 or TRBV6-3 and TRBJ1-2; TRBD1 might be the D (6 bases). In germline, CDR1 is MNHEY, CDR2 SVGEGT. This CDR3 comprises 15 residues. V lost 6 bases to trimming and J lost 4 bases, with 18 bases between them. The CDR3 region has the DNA TGTGCCAGCAGCCTACTTCAGGGAGGGGGCTATGGCTACACCTTC. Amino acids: CASSLLQGGGYGYTF.

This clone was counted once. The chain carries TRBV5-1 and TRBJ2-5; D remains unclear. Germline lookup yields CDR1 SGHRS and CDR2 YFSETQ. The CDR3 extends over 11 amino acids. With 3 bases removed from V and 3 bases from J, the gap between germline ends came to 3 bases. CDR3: CASSSKETQYF. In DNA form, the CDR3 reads TGCGCCAGCAGCTCAAAAGAGACCCAGTACTTC. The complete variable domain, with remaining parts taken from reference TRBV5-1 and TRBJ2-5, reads KAGVTQTPRYLIKTRGQQVTLSCSPISGHRSVSWYQQTPGQGLQFLFEYFSETQRNKGNFPGRFSGRQFSNSRSEMNVSTLELGDSALYLCASSSKETQYFGPGTRLLVL.

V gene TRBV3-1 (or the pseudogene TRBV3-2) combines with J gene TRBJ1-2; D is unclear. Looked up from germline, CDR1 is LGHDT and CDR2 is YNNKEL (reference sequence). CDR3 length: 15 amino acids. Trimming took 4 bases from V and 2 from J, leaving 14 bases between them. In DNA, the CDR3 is TGTGCCAGCAGCCCCTCGGGAAGGGCCAACTATGGCTACACCTTC. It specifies CASSPSGRANYGYTF.

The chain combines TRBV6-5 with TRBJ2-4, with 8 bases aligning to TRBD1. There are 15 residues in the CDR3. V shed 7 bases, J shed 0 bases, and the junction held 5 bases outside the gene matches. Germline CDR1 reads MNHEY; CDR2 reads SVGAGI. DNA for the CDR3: TGTGCCAGCAAACGGGACAGGTTAGCCAAAAACATTCAGTACTTC. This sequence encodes CASKRDRLAKNIQYF.

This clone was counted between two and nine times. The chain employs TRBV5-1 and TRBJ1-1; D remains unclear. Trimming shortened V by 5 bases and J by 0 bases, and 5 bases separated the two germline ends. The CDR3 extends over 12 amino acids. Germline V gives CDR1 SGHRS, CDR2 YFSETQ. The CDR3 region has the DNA TGCGCCAGCAGGGAGGTGAACACTGAAGCTTTCTTT. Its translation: CASREVNTEAFF.

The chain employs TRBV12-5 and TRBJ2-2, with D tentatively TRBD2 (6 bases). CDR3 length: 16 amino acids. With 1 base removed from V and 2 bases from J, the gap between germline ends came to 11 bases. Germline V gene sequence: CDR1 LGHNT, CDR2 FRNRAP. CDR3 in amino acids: CASGLASGVNTGELFF. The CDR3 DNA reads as TGTGCTAGTGGTTTGGCGTCGGGGGTTAACACCGGGGAGCTGTTTTTT. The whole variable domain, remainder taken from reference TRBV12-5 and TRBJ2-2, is DARVTQTPRHKVTEMGQEVTMRCQPILGHNTVFWYRQTMMQGLELLAYFRNRAPLDDSGMPKDRFSAEMPDATLATLKIQPSEPRDSAVYFCASGLASGVNTGELFFGEGSRLTVL.

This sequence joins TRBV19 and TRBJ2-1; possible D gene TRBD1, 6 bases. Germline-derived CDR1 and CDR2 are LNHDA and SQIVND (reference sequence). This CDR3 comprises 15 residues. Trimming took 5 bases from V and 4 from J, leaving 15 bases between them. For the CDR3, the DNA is TGTGCCAGTAGTCCCGGGACATATCAGTACAATGAGCAGTTCTTC. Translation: CASSPGTYQYNEQFF.